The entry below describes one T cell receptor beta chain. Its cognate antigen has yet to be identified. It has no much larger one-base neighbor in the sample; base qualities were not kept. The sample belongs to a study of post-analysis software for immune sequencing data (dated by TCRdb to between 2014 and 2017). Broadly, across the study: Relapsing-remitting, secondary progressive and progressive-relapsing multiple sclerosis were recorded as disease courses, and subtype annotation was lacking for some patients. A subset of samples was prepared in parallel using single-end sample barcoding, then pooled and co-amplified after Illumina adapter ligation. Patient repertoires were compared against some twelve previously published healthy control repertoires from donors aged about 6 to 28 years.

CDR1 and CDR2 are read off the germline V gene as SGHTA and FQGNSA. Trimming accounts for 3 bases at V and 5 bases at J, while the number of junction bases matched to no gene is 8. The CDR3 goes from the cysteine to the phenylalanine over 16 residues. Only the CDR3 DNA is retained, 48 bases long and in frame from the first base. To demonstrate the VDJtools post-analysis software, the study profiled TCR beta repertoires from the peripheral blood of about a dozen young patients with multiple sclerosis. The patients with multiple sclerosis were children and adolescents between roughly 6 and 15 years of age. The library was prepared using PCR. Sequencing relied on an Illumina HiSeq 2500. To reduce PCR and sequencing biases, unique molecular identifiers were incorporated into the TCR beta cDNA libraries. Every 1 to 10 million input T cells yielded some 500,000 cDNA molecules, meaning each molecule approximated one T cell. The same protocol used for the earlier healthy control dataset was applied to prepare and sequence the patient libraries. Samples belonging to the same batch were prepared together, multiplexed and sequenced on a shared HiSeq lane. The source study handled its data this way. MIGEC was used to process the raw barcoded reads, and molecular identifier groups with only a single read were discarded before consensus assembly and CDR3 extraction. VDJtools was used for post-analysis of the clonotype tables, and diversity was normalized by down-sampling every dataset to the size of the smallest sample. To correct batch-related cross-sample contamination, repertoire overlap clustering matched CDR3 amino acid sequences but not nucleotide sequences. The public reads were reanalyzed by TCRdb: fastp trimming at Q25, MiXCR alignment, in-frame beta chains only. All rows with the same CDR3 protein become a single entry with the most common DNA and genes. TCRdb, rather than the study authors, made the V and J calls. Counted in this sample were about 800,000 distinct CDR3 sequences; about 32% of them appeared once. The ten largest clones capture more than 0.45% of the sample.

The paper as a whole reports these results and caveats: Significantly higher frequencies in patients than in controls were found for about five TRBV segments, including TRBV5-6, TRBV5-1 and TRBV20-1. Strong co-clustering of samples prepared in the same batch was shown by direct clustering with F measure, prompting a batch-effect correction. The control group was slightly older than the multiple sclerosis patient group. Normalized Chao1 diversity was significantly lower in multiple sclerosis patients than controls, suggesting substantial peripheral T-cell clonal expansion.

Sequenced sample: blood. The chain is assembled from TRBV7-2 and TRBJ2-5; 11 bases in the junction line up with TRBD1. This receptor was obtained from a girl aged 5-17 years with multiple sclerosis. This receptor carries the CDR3 CASSFADRGRMETQYF. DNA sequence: TGTGCCAGCAGCTTTGCGGACAGGGGGCGCATGGAGACCCAGTACTTC.